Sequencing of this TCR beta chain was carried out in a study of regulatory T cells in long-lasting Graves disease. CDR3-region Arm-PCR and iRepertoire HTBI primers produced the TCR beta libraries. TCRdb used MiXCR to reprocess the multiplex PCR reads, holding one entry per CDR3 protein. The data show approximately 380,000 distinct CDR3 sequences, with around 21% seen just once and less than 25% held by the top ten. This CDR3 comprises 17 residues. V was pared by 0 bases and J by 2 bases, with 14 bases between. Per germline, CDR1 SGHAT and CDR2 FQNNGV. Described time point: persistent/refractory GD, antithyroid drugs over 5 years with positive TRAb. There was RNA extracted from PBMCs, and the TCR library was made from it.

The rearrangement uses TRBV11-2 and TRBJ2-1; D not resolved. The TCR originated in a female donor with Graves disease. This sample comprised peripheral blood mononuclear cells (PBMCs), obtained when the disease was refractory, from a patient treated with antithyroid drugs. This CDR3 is CASSLDGSALPYNEQFF. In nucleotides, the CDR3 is TGTGCCAGCAGCTTAGATGGTTCCGCCCTGCCCTACAATGAGCAGTTCTTC.